This T cell receptor beta chain was identified during a study of control samples from healthy donors and cancer patients. Profiling relied on immunoSEQ multiplex PCR, and the TCRdb table lists in-frame clones only, not all of them. The data contain about 70,000 clones, about 94% of them seen just once; the ten biggest clones take up 2.8%. Sequenced material: blood. This TCR came from a woman between 25 and 40 years old in good health.

CDR3 sequence (DNA): TGTGCCTGGAGTGAAATTAATGAGCAGTTCTTC. Translated: CAWSEINEQFF. The chain recombines TRBV30 with TRBJ2-1, with unresolved D. V lost 1 base and J 7 bases, leaving 5 bases between the germline ends. The CDR3 is 11 amino acids. Germline CDR1 GTSNPN, CDR2 SVGIG (reference sequence).